A selection of T cell receptor beta chains follows, all from one sample in a study of blood T cell repertoires in COVID-19. The protocol was immunoSEQ multiplex PCR, while the TCRdb copy is restricted to in-frame clones and leaves out a portion. The table lists around 94,000 clones, around 90% of them singletons. Material for sequencing was peripheral blood. Receptors originate from a man in his fifties with active COVID-19. CDR3s include the opening cysteine and the closing phenylalanine or tryptophan. D genes are given only for firm matches. Clone size appears in some rows only: once, few, many, or a class for an expanded clone.

CDR3aa | CDR3nt | len | j_gene | v_gene | abundance | d_gene
CASSPPGLAVETQYF | TGCGCCAGCAGCCCGCCCGGGCTAGCGGTAGAGACCCAGTACTTC | 15 | TRBJ2-5 | TRBV5-1 | - | TRBD2
CASSSYRDRSYEQYF | TGTGCCAGCAGCTCATACCGGGACAGATCCTACGAGCAGTACTTC | 15 | TRBJ2-7 | TRBV11-2 | - | TRBD1
CASSPAGQGETQYF | TGCGCCAGCAGCCCAGCTGGACAGGGGGAGACCCAGTACTTC | 14 | TRBJ2-5 | TRBV5-1 | - | TRBD1
CASILRRGGTEAFF | TGTGCCAGCATCCTCAGGCGAGGGGGAACTGAAGCTTTCTTT | 14 | TRBJ1-1 | TRBV27 | - | -
CASSRDRLNTGELFF | TGTGCCAGCAGCCGGGACAGACTGAACACCGGGGAGCTGTTTTTT | 15 | TRBJ2-2 | TRBV5-4 | - | TRBD1
CASSPGQGAQNYGYTF | TGTGCCAGCAGCCCTGGACAGGGGGCACAGAACTATGGCTACACCTTC | 16 | TRBJ1-2 | TRBV5-4 | few | TRBD1
CASSSKEFSTEAFF | TGTGCCAGCAGTTCGAAGGAGTTTAGCACTGAAGCTTTCTTT | 14 | TRBJ1-1 | TRBV5-4 | - | -
CSVYDTDNQPQHF | TGCAGCGTTTACGACACTGACAATCAGCCCCAGCATTTT | 13 | TRBJ1-5 | TRBV29-1 | - | -
CASSQDARGRITGELFF | TGTGCCAGCAGCCAAGATGCAAGGGGTCGGATCACCGGGGAGCTGTTTTTT | 17 | TRBJ2-2 | TRBV4-2 | few | -
CASSPWTETYGYTF | TGTGCCAGCAGTCCCTGGACAGAGACTTATGGCTACACCTTC | 14 | TRBJ1-2 | TRBV6-2/TRBV6-3 | - | -
CASSQDSPATAGNEKLFF | TGCGCCAGCAGCCAAGATTCCCCGGCGACAGCGGGCAATGAAAAACTGTTTTTT | 18 | TRBJ1-4 | TRBV4-3 | - | -
CASSLGLAAGSGELFF | TGTGCCAGCAGCTTGGGTCTAGCGGCTGGTTCCGGGGAGCTGTTTTTT | 16 | TRBJ2-2 | TRBV5-4 | - | TRBD2
CASSLSGGNQPQHF | TGTGCCAGCTCTCTCAGCGGGGGAAATCAGCCCCAGCATTTT | 14 | TRBJ1-5 | TRBV18 | - | -
CASSLGQAVLPYEQYF | TGTGCCAGCAGCTTAGGACAGGCCGTCCTCCCCTACGAGCAGTACTTC | 16 | TRBJ2-7 | TRBV7-9 | - | -
CASSLRGQGATDTQYF | TGTGCCAGCAGCTTAAGGGGACAGGGGGCCACAGATACGCAGTATTTT | 16 | TRBJ2-3 | TRBV7-2 | - | TRBD1
CASSSTDRAYEQYF | TGTGCCAGCAGCTCTACGGACAGGGCCTACGAGCAGTACTTC | 14 | TRBJ2-7 | TRBV7-9 | - | TRBD1
CANSLAQAGGAQYF | TGTGCCAACAGCCTCGCGCAAGCCGGGGGGGCCCAGTACTTC | 14 | TRBJ2-5 | TRBV6-5 | - | TRBD2
CASSPSGTGAGNTIYF | TGTGCCAGCTCACCATCCGGGACAGGGGCTGGAAACACCATATATTTT | 16 | TRBJ1-3 | TRBV18 | once | TRBD1
CASSLNRGSCTEAFF | TGTGCCAGCAGCTTGAACAGGGGAAGTTGTACTGAAGCTTTCTTT | 15 | TRBJ1-1 | TRBV21-1 | - | -
CASSQKGGLYEQYF | TGCGCCAGCAGTCAAAAGGGTGGACTCTACGAGCAGTACTTC | 14 | TRBJ2-7 | TRBV23-1 | - | -
CASSFAGANVLTF | TGTGCCAGCAGTTTCGCTGGGGCCAACGTCCTGACTTTC | 13 | TRBJ2-6 | TRBV12-3/TRBV12-4 | - | -
CASSLEGNYGYTF | TGTGCCAGCAGTTTAGAGGGGAACTATGGCTACACCTTC | 13 | TRBJ1-2 | TRBV12-3/TRBV12-4 | - | -
CASSPSLGGAAEAFF | TGTGCCAGCAGCCCGTCCCTGGGGGGGGCGGCTGAAGCTTTCTTT | 15 | TRBJ1-1 | TRBV3-1/TRBV3-2 | - | -
CASHSAILTDTQYF | TGTGCCAGCCACTCGGCGATACTAACAGATACGCAGTATTTT | 14 | TRBJ2-3 | TRBV7-9 | - | -
CASSPGLAGAETQYF | TGTGCCAGCAGCCCAGGACTAGCGGGGGCAGAGACCCAGTACTTC | 15 | TRBJ2-5 | TRBV2 | - | TRBD2
CASKSGNNSPLHF | TGTGCCAGCAAGTCGGGGAACAATTCACCCCTCCACTTT | 13 | TRBJ1-6 | TRBV6-5 | few | -
CASSSGGSSPLHF | TGTGCCAGCAGTTCAGGGGGCAGTTCACCCCTCCACTTT | 13 | TRBJ1-6 | TRBV12-3/TRBV12-4 | - | TRBD1
CASSPPGQYIYEQYF | TGTGCCAGCTCACCACCGGGACAGTACATCTACGAGCAGTACTTC | 15 | TRBJ2-7 | TRBV18 | - | TRBD1
CASSLLTGDGNYGYTF | TGTGCCAGCAGTTTACTGACAGGGGATGGAAACTATGGCTACACCTTC | 16 | TRBJ1-2 | TRBV27 | - | TRBD1
CASSMGTATYTEAFF | TGTGCCAGCAGCATGGGGACAGCCACTTACACTGAAGCTTTCTTT | 15 | TRBJ1-1 | TRBV5-4 | few | TRBD1